Sequencing of this TCR beta chain was carried out in a study of T cell repertoires in cytomegalovirus infection. In the study overall: Used in the study were CMV epitopes, some recently identified and HLA-C-restricted, others well-studied and HLA-B-restricted.

TCRdb used MiXCR to reprocess the reads, holding one entry per CDR3 protein. The sample records 700,000 to 900,000 distinct CDR3 sequences, about 29% being singletons. Study observations and caveats: It was HLA-C-restricted CMV-specific TCR beta clonotypes that dominated the response ex vivo.

Germline assignment: CDR1 ENHRY and CDR2 SYGVKD. V lost 9 bases, J lost 8 bases, and 14 bases lay in between. The CDR3 length is 12 residues. Concerning this clonotype itself: Antigen specificity is unknown.

The chain combines TRBV10-3 with TRBJ2-1; D might be TRBD1 (7 bases). This TCR derives from a human donor in good health (CMV status not recorded). Some clones in this sample may be carry-over from other donors' samples. This material consisted of cultured CD8+ T cells from PBMCs, taken from culture after CMV antigen stimulation. The CDR3 spells CAIRIRGDEQFF. In nucleotides, the CDR3 is TGTGCCATTCGCATCAGGGGGGATGAGCAGTTCTTC.